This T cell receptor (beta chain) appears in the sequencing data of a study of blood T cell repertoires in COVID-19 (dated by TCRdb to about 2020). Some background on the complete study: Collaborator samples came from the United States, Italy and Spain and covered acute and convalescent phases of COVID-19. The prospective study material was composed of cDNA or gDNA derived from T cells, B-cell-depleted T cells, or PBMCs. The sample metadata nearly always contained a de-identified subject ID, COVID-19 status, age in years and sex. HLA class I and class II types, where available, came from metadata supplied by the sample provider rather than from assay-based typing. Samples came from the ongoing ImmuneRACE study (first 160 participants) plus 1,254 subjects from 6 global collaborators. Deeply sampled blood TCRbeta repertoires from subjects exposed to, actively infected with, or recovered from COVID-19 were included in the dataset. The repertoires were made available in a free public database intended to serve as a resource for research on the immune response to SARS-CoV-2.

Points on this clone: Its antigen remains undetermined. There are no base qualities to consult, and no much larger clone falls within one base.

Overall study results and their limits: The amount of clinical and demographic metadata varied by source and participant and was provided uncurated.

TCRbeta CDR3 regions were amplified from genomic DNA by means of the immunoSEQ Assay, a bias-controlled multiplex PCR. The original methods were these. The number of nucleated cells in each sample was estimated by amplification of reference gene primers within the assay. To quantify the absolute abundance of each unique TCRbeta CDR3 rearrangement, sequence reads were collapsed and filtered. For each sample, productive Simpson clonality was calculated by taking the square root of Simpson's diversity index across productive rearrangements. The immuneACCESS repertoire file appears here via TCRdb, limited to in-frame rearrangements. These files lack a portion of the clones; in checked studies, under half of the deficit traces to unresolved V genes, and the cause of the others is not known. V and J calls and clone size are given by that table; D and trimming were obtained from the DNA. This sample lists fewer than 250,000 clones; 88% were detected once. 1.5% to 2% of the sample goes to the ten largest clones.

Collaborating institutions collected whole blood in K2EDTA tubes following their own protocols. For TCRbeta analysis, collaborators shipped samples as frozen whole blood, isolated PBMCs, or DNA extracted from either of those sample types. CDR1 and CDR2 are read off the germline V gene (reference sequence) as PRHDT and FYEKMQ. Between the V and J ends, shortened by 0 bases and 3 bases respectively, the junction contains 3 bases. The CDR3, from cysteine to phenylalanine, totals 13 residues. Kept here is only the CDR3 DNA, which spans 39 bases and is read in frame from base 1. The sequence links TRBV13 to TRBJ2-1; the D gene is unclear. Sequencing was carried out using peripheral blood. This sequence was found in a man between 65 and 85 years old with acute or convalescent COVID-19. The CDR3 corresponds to CASSLGYYNEQFF. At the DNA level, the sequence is TGTGCCAGCAGCTTAGGCTACTACAATGAGCAGTTCTTC.